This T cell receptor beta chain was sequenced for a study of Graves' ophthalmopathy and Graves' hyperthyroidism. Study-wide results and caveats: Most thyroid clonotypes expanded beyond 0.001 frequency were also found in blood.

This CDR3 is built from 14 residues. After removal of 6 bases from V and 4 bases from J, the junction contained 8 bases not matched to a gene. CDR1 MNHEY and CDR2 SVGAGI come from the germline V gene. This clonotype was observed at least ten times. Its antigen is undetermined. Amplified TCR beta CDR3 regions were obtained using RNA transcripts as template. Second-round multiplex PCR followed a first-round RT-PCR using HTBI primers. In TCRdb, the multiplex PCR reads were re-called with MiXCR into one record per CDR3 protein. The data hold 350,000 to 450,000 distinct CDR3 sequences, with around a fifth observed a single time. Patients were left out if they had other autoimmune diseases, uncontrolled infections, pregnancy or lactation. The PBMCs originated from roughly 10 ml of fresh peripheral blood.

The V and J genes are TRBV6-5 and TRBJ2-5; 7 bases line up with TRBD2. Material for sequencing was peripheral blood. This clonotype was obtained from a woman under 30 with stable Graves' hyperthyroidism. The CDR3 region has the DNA TGTGCCAGCAGGGCCGACGGGGGGAGAGAGACCCAGTACTTC. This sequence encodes CASRADGGRETQYF.